The sequence of this T cell receptor beta chain was determined in a study of beta chain features in type 1 diabetes. Study-level information: Sorted cells from all samples, numbering some 99,000,000, were examined. The study, taken as a whole, reports: All four CD4+ subsets from Type 1 diabetes patients carried moderately but significantly shorter TCRB CDR3s. Any HLA type influence on TCRB rearrangement was left unresolved here.

The germline V gene has CDR1 SGHTA and CDR2 FQGTGA. The V and J ends lost 5 bases and 3 bases, in that order; junction bases with no gene match: 6. The CDR3 length is 15 residues. A word on this clone: Its cognate antigen is unknown.

CD4+ cells of the naive, central memory, regulatory and stem cell-like memory types were sorted via CD45RO/CCR7/CD25/CD127/CD95/CD27. Expressed TCRB transcripts got sequenced, as all isolated RNA was reverse transcribed. Some clones are missing from TCRdb's copy, which holds only in-frame ones; the method was immunoSEQ multiplex PCR. The table includes 15,000 to 20,000 clones, about 50% detected once. This clonotype originated in a man aged 18 to 30 in good health. The sequenced material came from stem cell memory CD4+ T cells from blood. The rearrangement uses TRBV7-3 and TRBJ2-1, with 8 nucleotides matching TRBD2. In DNA form, the CDR3 reads TGTGCCAGCAGCCAGAGCGGGAGTGTCTACAATGAGCAGTTCTTC. Encoded protein: CASSQSGSVYNEQFF. The variable domain in full, with the rest retrieved from reference TRBV7-3 and TRBJ2-1, is GAGVSQTPSNKVTEKGKYVELRCDPISGHTALYWYRQSLGQGPEFLIYFQGTGAADDSGLPNDRFFAVRPEGSVSTLKIQRTERGDSAVYLCASSQSGSVYNEQFFGPGTRLTVL.